This T cell receptor beta chain came from a study of cytomegalovirus exposure and HLA in healthy donors. Study findings and constraints: Per a prior analysis, the majority of TCR beta V segments were productive roughly 90% or roughly 30% of the time. V- and J-gene trimming in TCR beta was tied to a missense DCLRE1C variant by an analysis performed later. The study recorded over 150 TCR beta chains that were cytomegalovirus-associated.

Germline CDR1 reads SGHRS; CDR2 reads YFSETQ. The CDR3 runs 15 residues. The V end was cut by 2 bases, the J end by 3 bases, with 11 bases between. Regarding this clone: What it recognizes is unknown.

In the PCR, 60 Vbeta and 13 Jbeta primers were used. Produced via immunoSEQ multiplex PCR; TCRdb's table is partial and in-frame only. The sample yields about 150,000 clones, around 79% seen once. V gene TRBV5-1 combines with J gene TRBJ1-4; perhaps TRBD1 as D (6 bases). This TCR came from a young man in good health and CMV-seropositive. The sequencing input was PBMCs. The CDR3 sequence: CASSFETGANEKLFF. DNA for the CDR3: TGCGCCAGCAGCTTCGAGACAGGCGCTAATGAAAAACTGTTTTTT.